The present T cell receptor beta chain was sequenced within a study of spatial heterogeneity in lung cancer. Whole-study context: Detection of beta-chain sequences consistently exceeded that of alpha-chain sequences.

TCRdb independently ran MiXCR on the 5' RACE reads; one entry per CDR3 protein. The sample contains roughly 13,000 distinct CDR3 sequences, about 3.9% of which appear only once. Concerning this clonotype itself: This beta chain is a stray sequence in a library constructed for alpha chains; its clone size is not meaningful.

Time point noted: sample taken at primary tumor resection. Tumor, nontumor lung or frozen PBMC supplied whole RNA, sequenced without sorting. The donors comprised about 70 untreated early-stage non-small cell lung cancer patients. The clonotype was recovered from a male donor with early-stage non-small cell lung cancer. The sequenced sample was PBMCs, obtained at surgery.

The CDR3 DNA sequence: TGCGCCAGCAGCCTACCGGGGTCGGGCGAAAAACTGTTTTTT. This sequence encodes CASSLPGSGEKLFF. This chain uses TRBV4-1 with TRBJ1-4; no clear D. In germline, CDR1 is MGHRA, CDR2 YSYEKL. CDR3 length: 14 residues. Trimming cost V 4 bases and J 8 bases, with 14 bases left between them.